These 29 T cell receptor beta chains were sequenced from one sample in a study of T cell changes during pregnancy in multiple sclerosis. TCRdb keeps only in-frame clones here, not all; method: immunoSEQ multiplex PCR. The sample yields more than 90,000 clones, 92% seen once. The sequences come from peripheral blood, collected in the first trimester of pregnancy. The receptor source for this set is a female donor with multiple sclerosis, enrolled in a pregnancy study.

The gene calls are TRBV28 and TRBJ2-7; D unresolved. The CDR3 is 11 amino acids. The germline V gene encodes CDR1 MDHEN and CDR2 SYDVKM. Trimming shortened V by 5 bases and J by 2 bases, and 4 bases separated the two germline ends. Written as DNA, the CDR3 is TGTGCCAGCAGTACTACCTACGAGCAGTACTTC. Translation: CASSTTYEQYF. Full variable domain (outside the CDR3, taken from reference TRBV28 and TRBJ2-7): DVKVTQSSRYLVKRTGEKVFLECVQDMDHENMFWYRQDPGLGLRLIYFSYDVKMKEKGDIPEGYSVSREKKERFSLILESASTNQTSMYLCASSTTYEQYFGPGTRLTVT.

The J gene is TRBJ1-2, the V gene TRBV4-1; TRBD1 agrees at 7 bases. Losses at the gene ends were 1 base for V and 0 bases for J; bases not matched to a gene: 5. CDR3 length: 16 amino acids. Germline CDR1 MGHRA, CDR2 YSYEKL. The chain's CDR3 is CASSQGTDRANYGYTF. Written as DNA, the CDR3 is TGCGCCAGCAGCCAAGGGACCGACAGGGCTAACTATGGCTACACCTTC.

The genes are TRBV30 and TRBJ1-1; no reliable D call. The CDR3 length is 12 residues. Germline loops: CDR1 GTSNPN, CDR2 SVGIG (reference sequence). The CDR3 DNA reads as TGTGCGGTGGGCCGGGGAGGAACTGAAGCTTTCTTT. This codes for CAVGRGGTEAFF.

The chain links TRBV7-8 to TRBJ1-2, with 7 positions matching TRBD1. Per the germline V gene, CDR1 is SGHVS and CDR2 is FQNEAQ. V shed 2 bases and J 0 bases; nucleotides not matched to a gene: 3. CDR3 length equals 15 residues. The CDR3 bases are TGTGCCAGCAGCTTAAGGAGGGGGCCTAACTATGGCTACACCTTC. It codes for CASSLRRGPNYGYTF. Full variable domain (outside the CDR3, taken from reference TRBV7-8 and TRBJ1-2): GAGVSQSPRYKVAKRGQDVALRCDPISGHVSLFWYQQALGQGPEFLTYFQNEAQLDKSGLPSDRFFAERPEGSVSTLKIQRTQQEDSAVYLCASSLRRGPNYGYTFGSGTRLTVV.

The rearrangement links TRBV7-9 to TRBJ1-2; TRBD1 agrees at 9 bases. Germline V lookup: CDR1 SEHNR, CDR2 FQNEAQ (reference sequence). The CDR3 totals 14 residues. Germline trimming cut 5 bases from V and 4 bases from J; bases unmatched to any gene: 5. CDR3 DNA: TGTGCCAGCAGCGCCGGACAGGGGATCTATGGCTACACCTTC. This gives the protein CASSAGQGIYGYTF.

Written as DNA, the CDR3 is TGTGCCAGCAGGGACAGGGGCCGGGGGACCCAGTACTTC. Translation gives CASRDRGRGTQYF. This chain links TRBV2 with TRBJ2-5, with TRBD1 matching 9 bases. There are 13 residues in the CDR3. V lost 6 bases to trimming and J lost 7 bases; unmatched junction nucleotides: 6. From germline, CDR1 is SNHLY and CDR2 FYNNEI.

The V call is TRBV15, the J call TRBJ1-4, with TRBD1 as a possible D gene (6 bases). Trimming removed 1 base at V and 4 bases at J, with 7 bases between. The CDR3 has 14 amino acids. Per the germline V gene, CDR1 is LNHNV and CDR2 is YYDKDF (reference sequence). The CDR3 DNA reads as TGTGCCACCAGCAGAGGGACAGTTAATGAAAAACTGTTTTTT. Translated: CATSRGTVNEKLFF.

CDR3 loop: CASSGQGLPNQPQHF. CDR3 coding DNA: TGCGCCAGCAGTGGACAGGGGCTACCTAATCAGCCCCAGCATTTT. This sequence joins TRBV4-1 and TRBJ1-5, with 9 bases that match TRBD1. The CDR3 runs to 15 residues. Germline V lookup: CDR1 MGHRA, CDR2 YSYEKL. Trimming cost V 6 bases and J 4 bases; bases outside gene matches: 7.

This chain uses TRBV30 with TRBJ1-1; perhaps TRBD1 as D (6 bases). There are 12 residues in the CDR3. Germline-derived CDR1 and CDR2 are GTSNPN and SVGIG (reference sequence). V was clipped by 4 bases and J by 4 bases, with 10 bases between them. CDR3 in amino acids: CAWKQGPTEAFF. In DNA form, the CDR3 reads TGTGCCTGGAAACAGGGACCCACTGAAGCTTTCTTT.

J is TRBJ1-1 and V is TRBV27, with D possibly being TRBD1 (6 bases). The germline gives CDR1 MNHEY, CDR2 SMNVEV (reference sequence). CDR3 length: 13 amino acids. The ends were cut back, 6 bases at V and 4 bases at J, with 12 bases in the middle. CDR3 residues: CASSWSGATEAFF. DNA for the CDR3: TGTGCCAGCAGCTGGTCAGGGGCCACTGAAGCTTTCTTT.

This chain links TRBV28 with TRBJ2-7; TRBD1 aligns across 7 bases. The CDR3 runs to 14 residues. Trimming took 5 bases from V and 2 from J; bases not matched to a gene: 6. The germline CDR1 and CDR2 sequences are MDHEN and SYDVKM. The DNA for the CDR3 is TGTGCCAGCAGTCTACAGGGGATTACCTACGAGCAGTACTTC. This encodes CASSLQGITYEQYF. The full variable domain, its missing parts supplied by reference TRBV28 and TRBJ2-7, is DVKVTQSSRYLVKRTGEKVFLECVQDMDHENMFWYRQDPGLGLRLIYFSYDVKMKEKGDIPEGYSVSREKKERFSLILESASTNQTSMYLCASSLQGITYEQYFGPGTRLTVT.

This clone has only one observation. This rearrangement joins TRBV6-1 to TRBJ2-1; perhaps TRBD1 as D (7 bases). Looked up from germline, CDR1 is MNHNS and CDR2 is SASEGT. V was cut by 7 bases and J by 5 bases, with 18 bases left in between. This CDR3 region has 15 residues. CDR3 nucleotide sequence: TGTGCCAGCACCCTGTCCGGGGGACAGAACAATGAGCAGTTCTTC. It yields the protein CASTLSGGQNNEQFF.

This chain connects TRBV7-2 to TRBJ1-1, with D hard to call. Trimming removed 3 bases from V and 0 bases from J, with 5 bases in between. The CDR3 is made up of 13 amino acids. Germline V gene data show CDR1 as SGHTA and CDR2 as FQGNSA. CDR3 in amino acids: CASSFSVNTEAFF. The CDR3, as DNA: TGTGCCAGCAGCTTTAGCGTGAACACTGAAGCTTTCTTT. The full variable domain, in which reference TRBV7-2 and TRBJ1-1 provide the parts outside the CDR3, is GAGVSQSPSNKVTEKGKDVELRCDPISGHTALYWYRQSLGQGLEFLIYFQGNSAPDKSGLPSDRFSAERTGGSVSTLTIQRTQQEDSAVYLCASSFSVNTEAFFGQGTRLTVV.

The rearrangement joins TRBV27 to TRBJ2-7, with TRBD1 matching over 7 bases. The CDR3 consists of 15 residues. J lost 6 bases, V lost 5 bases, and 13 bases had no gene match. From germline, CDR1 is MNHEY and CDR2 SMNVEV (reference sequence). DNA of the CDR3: TGTGCCAGCAGTCCCTCCGGACAGGAGAGTGGCGAGCAGTACTTC. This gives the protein CASSPSGQESGEQYF.

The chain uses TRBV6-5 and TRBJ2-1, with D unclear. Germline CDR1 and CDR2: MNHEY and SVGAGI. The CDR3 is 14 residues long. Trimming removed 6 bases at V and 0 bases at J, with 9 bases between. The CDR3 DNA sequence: TGTGCCAGCAGGCTGGCCACCTCCTACAATGAGCAGTTCTTC. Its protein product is CASRLATSYNEQFF.

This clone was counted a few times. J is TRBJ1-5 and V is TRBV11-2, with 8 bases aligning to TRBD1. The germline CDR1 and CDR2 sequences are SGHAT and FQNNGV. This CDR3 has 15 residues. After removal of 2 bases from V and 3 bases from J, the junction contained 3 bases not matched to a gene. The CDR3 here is CASSLSTGVNQPQHF. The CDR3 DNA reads TGTGCCAGCAGCTTATCGACAGGGGTCAATCAGCCCCAGCATTTT.

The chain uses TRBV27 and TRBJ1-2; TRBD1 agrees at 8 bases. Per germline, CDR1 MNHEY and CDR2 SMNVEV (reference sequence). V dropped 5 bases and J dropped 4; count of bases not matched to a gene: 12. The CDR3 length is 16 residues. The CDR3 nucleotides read TGTGCCAGCAGTCTAACCGGGACAGGTCTTCCCTATGGCTACACCTTC. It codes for CASSLTGTGLPYGYTF.

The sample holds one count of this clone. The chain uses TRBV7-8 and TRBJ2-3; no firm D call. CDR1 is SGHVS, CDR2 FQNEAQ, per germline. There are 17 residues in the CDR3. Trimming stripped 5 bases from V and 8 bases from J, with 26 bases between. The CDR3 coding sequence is TGTGCCAGCAGCCGCACCGATTGGATCCCGCGGATAGCTACGCAGTATTTT. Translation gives CASSRTDWIPRIATQYF. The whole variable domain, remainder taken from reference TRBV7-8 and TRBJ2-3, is GAGVSQSPRYKVAKRGQDVALRCDPISGHVSLFWYQQALGQGPEFLTYFQNEAQLDKSGLPSDRFFAERPEGSVSTLKIQRTQQEDSAVYLCASSRTDWIPRIATQYFGPGTRLTVL.

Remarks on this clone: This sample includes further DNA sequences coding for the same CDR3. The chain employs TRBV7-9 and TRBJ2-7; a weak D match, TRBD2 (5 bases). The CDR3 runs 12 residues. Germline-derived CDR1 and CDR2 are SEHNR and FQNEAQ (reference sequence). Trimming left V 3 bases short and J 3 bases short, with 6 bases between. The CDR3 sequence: CASSLGSYEQYF. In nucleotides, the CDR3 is TGTGCCAGCAGCTTGGGGAGCTACGAGCAGTACTTC.

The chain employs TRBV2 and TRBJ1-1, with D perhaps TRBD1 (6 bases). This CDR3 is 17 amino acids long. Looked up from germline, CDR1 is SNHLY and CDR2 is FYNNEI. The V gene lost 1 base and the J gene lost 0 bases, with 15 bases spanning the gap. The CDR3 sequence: CASSEDGVTGLNTEAFF. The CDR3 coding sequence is TGTGCCAGCAGTGAAGATGGGGTAACAGGGCTGAACACTGAAGCTTTCTTT.

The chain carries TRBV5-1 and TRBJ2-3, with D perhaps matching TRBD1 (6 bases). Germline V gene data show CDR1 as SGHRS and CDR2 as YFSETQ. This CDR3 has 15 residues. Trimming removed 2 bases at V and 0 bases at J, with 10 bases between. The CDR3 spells CASSLKGGSTDTQYF. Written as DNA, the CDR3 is TGCGCCAGCAGCTTAAAAGGGGGTAGCACAGATACGCAGTATTTT.

CDR3 amino acids: CASRERESPEQYF. In DNA, the CDR3 is TGTGCCAGCAGGGAGCGGGAGTCGCCCGAGCAGTACTTC. The chain links TRBV27 to TRBJ2-7, with 8 nucleotides matching TRBD2. This CDR3 comprises 13 residues. The germline V gene encodes CDR1 MNHEY and CDR2 SMNVEV (reference sequence). Trimming removed 6 bases from V and 6 bases from J; junction bases left unmatched: 7.

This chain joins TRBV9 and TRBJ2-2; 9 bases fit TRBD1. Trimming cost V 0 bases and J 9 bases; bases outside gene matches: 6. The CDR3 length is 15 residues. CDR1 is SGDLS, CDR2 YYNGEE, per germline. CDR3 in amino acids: CASSVGTGAPWELFF. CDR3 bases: TGTGCCAGCAGCGTAGGGACAGGGGCCCCTTGGGAGCTGTTTTTT.

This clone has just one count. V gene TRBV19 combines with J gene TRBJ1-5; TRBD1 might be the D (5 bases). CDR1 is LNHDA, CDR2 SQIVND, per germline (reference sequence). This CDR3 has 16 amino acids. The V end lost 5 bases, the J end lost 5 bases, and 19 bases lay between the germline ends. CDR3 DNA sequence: TGTGCCAGTAGTCCCCCCCAGGGAATCTTGGATCAGCCCCAGCATTTT. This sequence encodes CASSPPQGILDQPQHF. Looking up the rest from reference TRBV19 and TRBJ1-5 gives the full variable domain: DGGITQSPKYLFRKEGQNVTLSCEQNLNHDAMYWYRQDPGQGLRLIYYSQIVNDFQKGDIAEGYSVSREKKESFPLTVTSAQKNPTAFYLCASSPPQGILDQPQHFGDGTRLSIL.

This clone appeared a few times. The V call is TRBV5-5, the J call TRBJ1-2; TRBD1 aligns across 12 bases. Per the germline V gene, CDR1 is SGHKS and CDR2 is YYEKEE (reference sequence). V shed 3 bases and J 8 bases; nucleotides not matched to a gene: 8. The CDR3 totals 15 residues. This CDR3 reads CASSYSGTGGGGYTF. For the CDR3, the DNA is TGTGCCAGCAGCTACTCCGGGACAGGGGGCGGAGGCTACACCTTC.

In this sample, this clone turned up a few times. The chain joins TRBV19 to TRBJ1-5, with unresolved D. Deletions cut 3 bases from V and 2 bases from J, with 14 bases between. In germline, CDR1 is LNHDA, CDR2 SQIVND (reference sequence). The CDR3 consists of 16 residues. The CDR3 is CASSMGRGWGNQPQHF. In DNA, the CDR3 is TGTGCCAGTAGTATGGGTCGGGGTTGGGGCAATCAGCCCCAGCATTTT.

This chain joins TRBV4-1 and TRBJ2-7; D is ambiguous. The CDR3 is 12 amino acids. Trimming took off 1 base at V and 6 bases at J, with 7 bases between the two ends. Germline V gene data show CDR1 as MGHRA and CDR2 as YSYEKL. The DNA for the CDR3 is TGCGCCAGCAGCCAAGCCCCCGGCGAGCAGTACTTC. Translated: CASSQAPGEQYF.

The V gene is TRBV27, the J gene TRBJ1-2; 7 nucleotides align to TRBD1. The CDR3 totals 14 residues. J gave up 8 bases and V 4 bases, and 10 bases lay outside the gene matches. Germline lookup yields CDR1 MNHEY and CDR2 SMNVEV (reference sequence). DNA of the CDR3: TGTGCCAGCAGTTCGGTGACAGGGCTGGTCGGCTACACCTTC. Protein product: CASSSVTGLVGYTF.

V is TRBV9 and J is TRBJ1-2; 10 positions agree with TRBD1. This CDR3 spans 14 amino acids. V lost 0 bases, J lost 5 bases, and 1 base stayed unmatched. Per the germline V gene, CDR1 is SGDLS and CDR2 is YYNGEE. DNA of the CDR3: TGTGCCAGCAGCGTAGGGACAGGGGGTTATGGCTACACCTTC. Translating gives CASSVGTGGYGYTF.